This T cell receptor (beta chain) originates from a study of response to subunit inactivated influenza vaccine. Broader study findings: Each seasonal influenza vaccination recruits few new T cells, the authors suggested.

This clonotype was picked up a small number of times. The antigen is not known. Trimming shortened V by 5 bases and J by 0 bases, and 7 bases separated the two germline ends. The CDR3 runs to 13 residues. TCRdb re-derived calls from the RT-PCR reads in MiXCR, one entry per CDR3 protein. This table has roughly 190,000 distinct CDR3 sequences, approximately 15% appearing once. The receptor was derived from a man aged 50-59 years who received an inactivated influenza vaccine. The sequencing used CD8+ T cells sorted from PBMCs, collected 4 to 6 days after vaccination. The chain uses TRBV12-3 or TRBV12-4 and TRBJ1-2; D ambiguous. The CDR3 DNA sequence: TGTGCCAGCAGTCCCACAGCTAACTATGGCTACACCTTC. This codes for CASSPTANYGYTF.